The next 20 T cell receptor beta chains were all read from a single sample in a study of cytomegalovirus exposure and HLA in healthy donors. Primers: 60 Vbeta forward and 13 Jbeta reverse. Some clones are missing from TCRdb's copy, which holds only in-frame ones; the method was immunoSEQ multiplex PCR. This listing includes around 100,000 clones. The sequenced material came from PBMCs. Receptors originate from a man aged 50 to 60 in good health and CMV-seronegative.

This chain links TRBV6-6 with TRBJ1-5, with D hard to call. Trimming took off 3 bases at V and 4 bases at J, with 4 bases between the two ends. The CDR3 length is 12 residues. CDR1 and CDR2 (germline): MNHNY, SVGAGI (reference sequence). The CDR3 bases are TGTGCCAGCAGTTATGAGAATCAGCCCCAGCATTTT. It is translated as CASSYENQPQHF.

The chain has TRBV2 and TRBJ1-3; TRBD1 matches 7 bases. V lost 7 bases to trimming and J lost 3 bases; unmatched junction nucleotides: 6. The germline V gene has CDR1 SNHLY and CDR2 FYNNEI. CDR3 length: 14 amino acids. The CDR3 loop reads CASNIDRVGNTIYF. In nucleotides, the CDR3 is TGTGCCAGCAATATCGACAGGGTTGGAAACACCATATATTTT.

The chain joins TRBV12-5 to TRBJ2-7; tentatively, D is TRBD2 (5 bases). Germline CDR1 and CDR2: LGHNT and FRNRAP. V lost 2 bases to trimming and J lost 6 bases, with 11 bases between them. This CDR3 has 13 residues. CDR3 sequence: CASGLSEGREQYF. In DNA, the CDR3 is TGTGCTAGTGGTTTGTCCGAGGGCCGCGAGCAGTACTTC. Supplemented by reference TRBV12-5 and TRBJ2-7, the full variable domain reads DARVTQTPRHKVTEMGQEVTMRCQPILGHNTVFWYRQTMMQGLELLAYFRNRAPLDDSGMPKDRFSAEMPDATLATLKIQPSEPRDSAVYFCASGLSEGREQYFGPGTRLTVT.

This sequence joins TRBV29-1 and TRBJ2-1, with D possibly TRBD2 on 6 matching bases. The germline V gene encodes CDR1 SQVTM and CDR2 ANQGSEA. Trimming shortened V by 0 bases and J by 11 bases, and 23 bases separated the two germline ends. The CDR3 sequence is 16 residues long. CDR3: CSVEDPGSAGLPQQFF. The CDR3, as DNA: TGCAGCGTTGAAGATCCAGGATCCGCCGGACTACCCCAGCAGTTCTTC.

This chain links TRBV7-2 with TRBJ1-1; D gene unclear. Germline CDR1 reads SGHTA; CDR2 reads FQGNSA. The CDR3 runs to 13 residues. V was cut by 8 bases and J by 0 bases, with 10 bases left in between. The CDR3 region is CASSVTMNTEAFF. CDR3 nucleotides: TGTGCCAGCTCCGTGACTATGAACACTGAAGCTTTCTTT. Full variable domain (missing parts from reference TRBV7-2 and TRBJ1-1): GAGVSQSPSNKVTEKGKDVELRCDPISGHTALYWYRQSLGQGLEFLIYFQGNSAPDKSGLPSDRFSAERTGGSVSTLTIQRTQQEDSAVYLCASSVTMNTEAFFGQGTRLTVV.

The CDR3 DNA follows: TGCAGCGTAGAACCAGGGGGAACTGAAGCTTTCTTT. As protein: CSVEPGGTEAFF. J is TRBJ1-1 and V is TRBV29-1, with 7 bases that match TRBD1. CDR1 is SQVTM, CDR2 ANQGSEA, per germline. This CDR3 spans 12 amino acids. With V trimmed by 6 bases and J by 5 bases, 6 bases remained unmatched.

V and J are TRBV12-5 and TRBJ1-5; tentatively, D is TRBD1 (6 bases). Trimming took 5 bases from V and 8 from J, leaving 13 bases between them. The germline V gene encodes CDR1 LGHNT and CDR2 FRNRAP. CDR3 length equals 13 residues. The CDR3 region is CASGRGGAEPQHF. The CDR3 nucleotides read TGTGCTAGTGGTAGGGGGGGCGCGGAGCCCCAGCATTTT.

V usage is TRBV9 and J usage is TRBJ2-1; D perhaps matches TRBD1 (5 bases). The ends were cut back, 0 bases at V and 4 bases at J, with 11 bases in the middle. Germline CDR1 SGDLS, CDR2 YYNGEE. The CDR3 covers 15 residues. Here the CDR3 DNA reads TGTGCCAGCAGCGTAGGGCAGGGCACGTACAATGAGCAGTTCTTC. As protein: CASSVGQGTYNEQFF.

As regards this clone: One junction end disagrees with the germline gene, perhaps due to a read error. The chain links TRBV7-7 to TRBJ1-1, with TRBD1 matching 10 bases. CDR1 SSHAT and CDR2 FNYEAQ come from the germline V gene (reference sequence). The CDR3 length is 18 residues. As DNA, the CDR3 is TGTGCTAGCAGCCCCTACCTAGGACAGGGGGATATGAACACTGAAGCTTTCTTT. It codes for CASSPYLGQGDMNTEAFF.

The CDR3 loop reads CASSDRDGANVLTF. As DNA, the CDR3 is TGTGCCAGCTCGGACAGGGATGGGGCCAACGTCCTGACTTTC. The chain employs TRBV18 and TRBJ2-6; 8 bases agree with TRBD1. The V gene's germline CDR1 is KGHSH and CDR2 LQKENI. This CDR3 contains 14 residues. V was pared by 6 bases and J by 3 bases, with 1 base of the junction left unmatched.

The chain couples TRBV5-1 to TRBJ2-1; TRBD1 agrees at 7 bases. J was trimmed by 0 bases and V by 4 bases; bases with no gene match: 7. CDR1 is SGHRS, CDR2 YFSETQ, per germline. This CDR3 region has 16 residues. The CDR3 protein is CASSPGQRSSYNEQFF. CDR3 in DNA: TGCGCCAGCAGCCCGGGACAGAGAAGCTCCTACAATGAGCAGTTCTTC.

CDR3 residues: CASSRTYEETQYF. The DNA of the CDR3 is TGTGCCAGCTCACGGACATACGAAGAGACCCAGTACTTC. The chain recombines TRBV18 with TRBJ2-5; tentative D call: TRBD1 (5 bases). Germline V gives CDR1 KGHSH, CDR2 LQKENI. CDR3 size: 13 residues. V was shortened by 4 bases and J by 3 bases, with 9 bases between the two germline ends.

This chain joins TRBV4-3 and TRBJ1-2, with D perhaps TRBD1 (6 bases). The CDR3 spans 16 residues. V gave up 3 bases and J gave up 5 bases, with 19 bases separating them. Germline V gene lookup returns CDR1 LGHNA and CDR2 YSLEER. The CDR3 DNA reads TGCGCCAGCAGCCAGGAACATCAGGGGATGGGTTATGGCTACACCTTC. Protein: CASSQEHQGMGYGYTF.

CDR3 DNA: TGTGCCAGTCGGAACAGGGGGCCGGGTGCTGGCTACACCTTC. Its protein product is CASRNRGPGAGYTF. The rearrangement joins TRBV19 to TRBJ1-2; TRBD1 matches at 9 bases. The CDR3 is 14 amino acids. Germline CDR1 and CDR2: LNHDA and SQIVND (reference sequence). Trimming cost V 8 bases and J 7 bases; bases outside gene matches: 11.

Remarks on this clone: A read error may account for a junction end that differs from germline. Other DNA sequences from this sample encode an identical CDR3 as well. The rearrangement links TRBV6-1 to TRBJ1-1, with 8 positions matching TRBD1. Germline V gene sequence: CDR1 MNHNS, CDR2 SASEGT. The CDR3 has 15 residues. For the CDR3, the DNA is TGTGCCAGCAGTCTACGACAGGGGATGAACACCGAAGCTTTCTTT. It encodes CASSLRQGMNTEAFF.

The chain links TRBV13 to TRBJ2-7, with 7 bases identical to TRBD1. This CDR3 has 14 residues. Germline CDR1 and CDR2: PRHDT and FYEKMQ (reference sequence). The V and J ends lost 5 bases and 6 bases, in that order; junction bases with no gene match: 10. The CDR3 loop reads CASSPWAGQAEQYF. CDR3 coding DNA: TGTGCCAGCAGCCCCTGGGCCGGACAGGCCGAGCAGTACTTC.

The chain is built from TRBV4-1 and TRBJ2-3; 9 bases are shared with TRBD2. The CDR3 runs 15 residues. Germline-derived CDR1 and CDR2 are MGHRA and YSYEKL. The junction had 2 bases not matched to a gene; V was cut back by 3 bases and J by 1 base. CDR3 coding DNA: TGCGCCAGCAGCCACCCTAGCGGGGGCACAGATACGCAGTATTTT. Encoded protein: CASSHPSGGTDTQYF.

The chain links TRBV27 to TRBJ2-3, with D unresolved. V shed 3 bases and J shed 4 bases, with 8 bases lying between them. Germline lookup yields CDR1 MNHEY and CDR2 SMNVEV (reference sequence). The CDR3 runs 13 residues. The CDR3 here is CASSFLAADTQYF. CDR3 coding DNA: TGTGCCAGCAGTTTTTTGGCGGCAGATACGCAGTATTTT.

This sequence joins TRBV6-1 and TRBJ1-4, with D perhaps matching TRBD1 (6 bases). Between the trimmed V and J ends, which lost 5 bases and 10 bases, there was a span of 20 bases. CDR3 length: 15 residues. Germline CDR1 MNHNS, CDR2 SASEGT. The DNA for the CDR3 is TGTGCCAGCAGTACTCCTCAACAGGGACCCGCAAAACTGTTTTTT. Its translation is CASSTPQQGPAKLFF.

This chain links TRBV11-2 with TRBJ1-1, with 10 bases matching TRBD1. This CDR3 region has 15 residues. Germline V gene lookup returns CDR1 SGHAT and CDR2 FQNNGV. With V trimmed by 5 bases and J by 4 bases, 7 bases remained unmatched. The CDR3 DNA follows: TGTGCCAGCAGCCCTCGGGACAGGGGAATCACTGAAGCTTTCTTT. Its protein product is CASSPRDRGITEAFF.